The 32 T cell receptor beta chains below were found in one sample sequenced in a study of blood T cell repertoires in COVID-19. Profiled with immunoSEQ multiplex PCR; TCRdb holds only in-frame clones, not every one. The sample shows about 250,000 clones, just over 85% of them seen only once. The sequenced sample was PBMCs or T cells enriched from blood (not recorded which). Receptor source: a man between 18 and 35 years old who had recovered from COVID-19.

This clone was observed at least ten times. One end of the junction does not line up with germline, which may come from a read error. At the DNA level, this CDR3 is encoded by other sequences in the same sample as well. The gene calls are TRBV7-9 and TRBJ1-6; possible D gene TRBD1, 5 bases. CDR1 SEHNR and CDR2 FQNEAQ come from the germline V gene (reference sequence). The CDR3 runs 17 residues. CDR3 sequence (DNA): TGCCCCACCCCCACCCACGACCGGGGGGGAGTAAATTCACCCCTCCACTTT. Amino acid sequence: CPTPTHDRGGVNSPLHF.

The table lists this clone with a few counts. V gene TRBV10-1 combines with J gene TRBJ1-1; 10 positions match TRBD1. The trim removed 5 bases at V and 3 bases at J, leaving 6 bases unmatched. The CDR3 contains 15 residues. Germline loops: CDR1 WNHNN, CDR2 SYGVQD (reference sequence). For the CDR3, the DNA is TGCGCCAGCAGTCGCGGGACAGGGGCGGACACTGAAGCTTTCTTT. As protein: CASSRGTGADTEAFF.

A remark on this clone: The same CDR3 can be traced to other DNA sequences in this sample. V usage is TRBV18 and J usage is TRBJ2-7, with D perhaps matching TRBD1 (5 bases). The CDR3 consists of 12 residues. The V gene's germline CDR1 is KGHSH and CDR2 LQKENI. V lost 6 bases and J 3 bases, leaving 9 bases between the germline ends. The CDR3 loop reads CASSPDSYEQYF. Written as DNA, the CDR3 is TGTGCCAGCTCTCCTGACAGCTACGAGCAGTACTTC.

The rearrangement uses TRBV21-1 and TRBJ1-2; the table calls TRBD1, which could not be checked here. TRBV21-1 is deemed a pseudogene. The CDR3 consists of 14 residues. The CDR3 loop is CASSNWDRGLGYTF. The CDR3 DNA follows: TGTGCCAGCAGCAATTGGGACAGGGGGCTTGGCTACACCTTC.

This clone was detected only once. The chain has TRBV3-1 (or the pseudogene TRBV3-2) and TRBJ2-5; 9 bases are shared with TRBD2. J gave up 1 base and V 0 bases, and 6 bases lay outside the gene matches. Germline assignment: CDR1 LGHDT and CDR2 YNNKEL (reference sequence). The CDR3 spans 17 residues. CDR3: CASSQDRPSGIQETQYF. The CDR3 DNA reads as TGTGCCAGCAGCCAAGATAGGCCTAGCGGGATCCAAGAGACCCAGTACTTC.

This clone was recorded many times. The chain joins TRBV6-5 to TRBJ2-1, with TRBD2 matching over 8 bases. This CDR3 has 15 amino acids. Germline CDR1 is MNHEY and CDR2 is SVGAGI. Unmatched junction bases numbered 9, after V lost 3 bases and J lost 8 bases. Here the CDR3 DNA reads TGTGCCAGCAGTTATGGGTCGGGAGGGCCGGATGAGCAGTTCTTC. Residues: CASSYGSGGPDEQFF.

The chain combines TRBV4-1 with TRBJ2-1, with TRBD2 as a possible D gene (6 bases). Germline CDR1 MGHRA, CDR2 YSYEKL. This CDR3 region has 15 residues. Trimming stripped 1 base from V and 2 bases from J, with 9 bases between. Written as DNA, the CDR3 is TGCGCCAGCAGCCAAGCTGGACTACCCTACAATGAGCAGTTCTTC. The encoded protein is CASSQAGLPYNEQFF.

The rearrangement joins TRBV10-3 to TRBJ2-7, with D possibly matching TRBD2 (6 bases). V was clipped by 7 bases and J by 2 bases, with 15 bases between them. CDR1 and CDR2 from the germline V gene are ENHRY and SYGVKD. This CDR3 is 14 amino acids long. The CDR3 loop is CAITAGSFAYEQYF. Here the CDR3 DNA reads TGTGCCATCACCGCGGGATCTTTCGCCTACGAGCAGTACTTC.

The gene calls are TRBV6-5 and TRBJ1-5; D not resolved. The CDR3 runs 15 residues. Germline CDR1 and CDR2: MNHEY and SVGAGI. Trimming cost V 2 bases and J 6 bases, with 14 bases left between them. CDR3 amino acids: CASSYQPPGGQPQHF. In DNA form, the CDR3 reads TGTGCCAGCAGTTACCAGCCCCCGGGAGGTCAGCCCCAGCATTTT.

The chain uses TRBV15 and TRBJ2-1, with TRBD2 matching 12 bases. CDR3 length equals 14 residues. J was trimmed by 8 bases and V by 1 base; bases with no gene match: 0. The germline gives CDR1 LNHNV, CDR2 YYDKDF (reference sequence). The CDR3 spells CATSRGLAGDEQFF. The CDR3 region has the DNA TGTGCCACCAGCAGAGGACTAGCGGGGGATGAGCAGTTCTTC.

This sequence joins TRBV13 and TRBJ1-2; D is possibly TRBD1 (5 bases). CDR1 and CDR2 from the germline V gene are PRHDT and FYEKMQ (reference sequence). This CDR3 region has 13 residues. V was trimmed by 8 bases and J by 2 bases, leaving 12 bases between them. The CDR3 DNA reads TGTGCCAGCGAAGGGAGGGACAACTATGGCTACACCTTC. Its protein product is CASEGRDNYGYTF.

This clone was seen a single time. V is TRBV5-8 and J is TRBJ2-3, with a weak D call TRBD2 (5 bases). Germline loops: CDR1 SGHTS, CDR2 YDEGEE. The length of the CDR3 is 15 residues. V lost 0 bases and J lost 1, with 9 bases in between. The CDR3 loop is CASSLDGLRTDTQYF. The DNA for the CDR3 is TGTGCCAGCAGCTTGGACGGACTGCGCACAGATACGCAGTATTTT.

The chain carries TRBV28 and TRBJ2-1; D is possibly TRBD2 (5 bases). The CDR3 loop spans 14 amino acids. Germline V gene sequence: CDR1 MDHEN, CDR2 SYDVKM. V lost 2 bases and J lost 9, with 14 bases in between. The CDR3 nucleotides read TGTGCCAGCAGTTTAGTCACGAGGGTAGTTGAGCAGTTCTTC. Translated, it gives CASSLVTRVVEQFF.

The chain links TRBV3-1 (or the pseudogene TRBV3-2) to TRBJ2-1, with TRBD2 matching over 8 bases. The germline V gene has CDR1 LGHDT and CDR2 YNNKEL (reference sequence). The CDR3 is 17 residues long. Trimming removed 4 bases from V and 3 bases from J; junction bases left unmatched: 11. CDR3 loop: CASSLDWGLEVYNEQFF. Here the CDR3 DNA reads TGTGCCAGCAGCCTCGACTGGGGACTAGAAGTCTACAATGAGCAGTTCTTC.

The gene calls are TRBV6-6 and TRBJ2-6, with 7 nucleotides matching TRBD1. The germline gives CDR1 MNHNY, CDR2 SVGAGI (reference sequence). CDR3 length: 15 residues. J gave up 0 bases and V 4 bases, and 0 bases lay outside the gene matches. Written as DNA, the CDR3 is TGTGCCAGCAGTTGGGACAGCTCTGGGGCCAACGTCCTGACTTTC. Protein product: CASSWDSSGANVLTF.

The chain recombines TRBV7-9 with TRBJ2-3; TRBD2 agrees at 8 bases. The germline gives CDR1 SEHNR, CDR2 FQNEAQ (reference sequence). J lost 4 bases, V lost 1 base, and 4 bases had no gene match. The CDR3 sequence is 15 residues long. CDR3 sequence reads: CASSLVLAGSDTQYF. CDR3 nucleotides: TGTGCCAGCAGCTTAGTCCTAGCGGGTTCAGATACGCAGTATTTT.

The chain employs TRBV6-4 and TRBJ2-1, with 7 bases matching TRBD2. Unmatched junction bases numbered 11, after V lost 6 bases and J lost 9 bases. The germline V gene encodes CDR1 MRHNA and CDR2 SNTAGT. This CDR3 has 14 residues. The CDR3 loop reads CASRREQGSGEQFF. The CDR3 DNA follows: TGTGCCAGCAGGCGGGAGCAAGGGTCCGGTGAGCAGTTCTTC.

The chain couples TRBV2 to TRBJ2-7; 12 positions agree with TRBD2. Losses at the gene ends were 7 bases for V and 6 bases for J; bases not matched to a gene: 7. Germline V gene data show CDR1 as SNHLY and CDR2 as FYNNEI. The CDR3 runs 14 residues. Here the CDR3 DNA reads TGTGCCAGCAAGGCGACTAGCGGGAGCAGCGAGCAGTACTTC. This gives the protein CASKATSGSSEQYF. The full variable domain, rest sourced from reference TRBV2 and TRBJ2-7, is EPEVTQTPSHQVTQMGQEVILRCVPISNHLYFYWYRQILGQKVEFLVSFYNNEISEKSEIFDDQFSVERPDGSNFTLKIRSTKLEDSAMYFCASKATSGSSEQYFGPGTRLTVT.

The rearrangement links TRBV7-2 to TRBJ2-4, with TRBD1 identical over 7 bases. There are 13 residues in the CDR3. Germline-derived CDR1 and CDR2 are SGHTA and FQGNSA. Trimming removed 5 bases from V and 8 bases from J; junction bases left unmatched: 6. CDR3 amino acids: CASSADRVDIQYF. The CDR3 nucleotides are TGTGCCAGCAGCGCCGACAGGGTGGACATTCAGTACTTC.

This clone was picked up one time. This chain joins TRBV18 and TRBJ1-3; unclear D gene. Germline CDR1 KGHSH, CDR2 LQKENI. The CDR3 sequence is 14 residues long. V dropped 8 bases and J dropped 3 bases, with 14 bases sitting between them. The CDR3 is CASHPPQVGNTIYF. DNA of the CDR3: TGTGCCAGCCACCCCCCCCAGGTTGGAAACACCATATATTTT.

The rearrangement uses TRBV29-1 and TRBJ2-1; 9 bases align to TRBD2. There are 14 residues in the CDR3. The germline CDR1 and CDR2 sequences are SQVTM and ANQGSEA. After removal of 4 bases from V and 6 bases from J, the junction contained 7 bases not matched to a gene. CDR3 sequence (DNA): TGCAGCGTTGCGTCTCGCGGGGGGGGCAATGAGCAGTTCTTC. It specifies CSVASRGGGNEQFF.

V usage is TRBV7-8 and J usage is TRBJ1-5; 7 bases match TRBD1. Germline values: CDR1 SGHVS, CDR2 FQNEAQ. The CDR3 has 15 amino acids. Losses at the gene ends were 5 bases for V and 2 bases for J; bases not matched to a gene: 6. CDR3 in amino acids: CASSPRGTGNQPQHF. The DNA of the CDR3 is TGTGCCAGCAGCCCCAGGGGGACTGGCAATCAGCCCCAGCATTTT.

The rearrangement uses TRBV5-1 and TRBJ2-7; 7 nucleotides match TRBD1. V was pared by 2 bases and J by 6 bases, with 11 bases of the junction left unmatched. The germline CDR1 and CDR2 sequences are SGHRS and YFSETQ. The CDR3 length is 15 residues. CDR3 in DNA: TGCGCCAGCAGCTTAGGACAGGCTGCGTGGGGCGAGCAGTACTTC. Encoded protein: CASSLGQAAWGEQYF.

The genes are TRBV5-6 and TRBJ1-2; D is ambiguous. The V end lost 1 base, the J end lost 7 bases, and 23 bases lay between the germline ends. The CDR3 is made up of 17 amino acids. Germline V gene lookup returns CDR1 SGHDT and CDR2 YYEEEE. The CDR3: CASSLFRPGTTLRGYTF. CDR3 DNA: TGTGCCAGCAGCTTGTTTCGTCCGGGAACGACCCTCCGTGGCTACACCTTC.

The J gene is TRBJ1-5, the V gene TRBV19; D is uncertain. V lost 3 bases to trimming and J lost 0 bases, with 6 bases between them. The CDR3 runs to 14 residues. The germline V gene has CDR1 LNHDA and CDR2 SQIVND (reference sequence). The CDR3 DNA reads TGTGCCAGTAGTATGTCGGGTAGCAATCAGCCCCAGCATTTT. Encoded protein: CASSMSGSNQPQHF.

This rearrangement joins TRBV5-1 to TRBJ2-3; 15 bases map to TRBD2. Trimming removed 4 bases from V and 6 bases from J; junction bases left unmatched: 15. The CDR3 is made up of 19 amino acids. Germline CDR1 and CDR2: SGHRS and YFSETQ. The CDR3 bases are TGCGCCAGCAGCCCTACTGCCGGGACTAGCGGGGGGCCGGGGGATACGCAGTATTTT. It translates to CASSPTAGTSGGPGDTQYF.

This clone was observed a few times. The gene calls are TRBV19 and TRBJ1-3, with 7 nucleotides matching TRBD1. Trimming took 4 bases from V and 0 from J; bases not matched to a gene: 6. CDR1 and CDR2 (germline): LNHDA, SQIVND (reference sequence). This CDR3 spans 16 amino acids. The CDR3 bases are TGTGCCAGTAGTAGGACAGGTTCCTTCTCTGGAAACACCATATATTTT. This codes for CASSRTGSFSGNTIYF. Full variable domain (missing parts from reference TRBV19 and TRBJ1-3): DGGITQSPKYLFRKEGQNVTLSCEQNLNHDAMYWYRQDPGQGLRLIYYSQIVNDFQKGDIAEGYSVSREKKESFPLTVTSAQKNPTAFYLCASSRTGSFSGNTIYFGEGSWLTVV.

V and J are TRBV18 and TRBJ2-7; the match to TRBD1 covers 7 bases. CDR1 is KGHSH and CDR2 is LQKENI in the germline V gene. The CDR3 covers 16 residues. Trimming took 0 bases from V and 0 from J; bases not matched to a gene: 5. The DNA of the CDR3 is TGTGCCAGCTCACCACCGGACAGGACCACCTCCTACGAGCAGTACTTC. It yields the protein CASSPPDRTTSYEQYF.

This chain connects TRBV19 to TRBJ1-1; D gene unclear. The CDR3 sequence is 13 residues long. Trimming removed 2 bases from V and 5 bases from J, with 9 bases in between. The germline CDR1 and CDR2 sequences are LNHDA and SQIVND (reference sequence). The chain's CDR3 is CASSIPRGTEAFF. As DNA, the CDR3 is TGTGCCAGTAGTATACCTCGGGGTACTGAAGCTTTCTTT.

The chain uses TRBV3-1 (or the pseudogene TRBV3-2) and TRBJ2-1; 7 bases agree with TRBD2. This CDR3 comprises 17 residues. Losses at the gene ends were 1 base for V and 4 bases for J; bases not matched to a gene: 10. Germline CDR1 and CDR2: LGHDT and YNNKEL (reference sequence). The DNA of the CDR3 is TGTGCCAGCAGCCAAGGGTCGCGCGGGAGAGGGTACAATGAGCAGTTCTTC. The encoded protein is CASSQGSRGRGYNEQFF.

This chain links TRBV10-3 with TRBJ2-5; 10 bases agree with TRBD1. Germline CDR1 is ENHRY and CDR2 is SYGVKD. The CDR3 extends over 14 amino acids. V shed 7 bases, J shed 5 bases, and the junction held 7 bases outside the gene matches. CDR3: CAINRQGAGETQYF. DNA of the CDR3: TGTGCCATCAATCGACAGGGGGCGGGGGAGACCCAGTACTTC.

This chain joins TRBV11-2 and TRBJ2-4; D possibly corresponds to TRBD2 (6 bases). The V gene's germline CDR1 is SGHAT and CDR2 FQNNGV. The germline V and J ends were trimmed by 3 bases and 6 bases, with 15 bases remaining between them. CDR3 length equals 15 residues. The CDR3 protein is CASSFAGTRVNIQYF. The CDR3 DNA reads TGTGCCAGCAGCTTTGCGGGGACCCGGGTAAACATTCAGTACTTC.